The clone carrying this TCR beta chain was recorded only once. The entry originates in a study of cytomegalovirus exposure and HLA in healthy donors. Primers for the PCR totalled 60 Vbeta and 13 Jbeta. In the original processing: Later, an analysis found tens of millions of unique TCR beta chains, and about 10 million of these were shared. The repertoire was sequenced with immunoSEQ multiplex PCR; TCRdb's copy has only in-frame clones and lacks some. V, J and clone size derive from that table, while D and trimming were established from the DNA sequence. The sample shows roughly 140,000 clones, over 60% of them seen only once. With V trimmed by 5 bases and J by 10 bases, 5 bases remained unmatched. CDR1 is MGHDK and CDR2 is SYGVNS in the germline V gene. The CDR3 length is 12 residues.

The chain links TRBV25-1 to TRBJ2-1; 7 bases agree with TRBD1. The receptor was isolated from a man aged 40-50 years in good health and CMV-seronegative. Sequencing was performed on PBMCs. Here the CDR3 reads CASSPTGWEQFF. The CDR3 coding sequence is TGTGCCAGCAGTCCGACAGGGTGGGAGCAGTTCTTC.